The 16 T cell receptor beta chains given below trace back to one sample, sequenced in a study of cytomegalovirus exposure and HLA in healthy donors. The PCR ran on 60 Vbeta and 13 Jbeta primers. Profiled with immunoSEQ multiplex PCR; TCRdb holds only in-frame clones, not every one. This sample has about 170,000 clones, with around 76% found just once. Sequenced sample: PBMCs. The receptors come from a man aged 35 to 55 in good health and CMV-seropositive.

V gene TRBV15 combines with J gene TRBJ2-3, with D perhaps matching TRBD2 (5 bases). Trimming left V 0 bases short and J 13 bases short, with 14 bases between. Germline lookup yields CDR1 LNHNV and CDR2 YYDKDF (reference sequence). CDR3 length: 13 amino acids. The CDR3 DNA follows: TGTGCCACCAGCAGAGATCCGGGATCCATTAAGTATTTT. It is translated as CATSRDPGSIKYF. The complete variable domain, with remaining parts taken from reference TRBV15 and TRBJ2-3, reads DAMVIQNPRYQVTQFGKPVTLSCSQTLNHNVMYWYQQKSSQAPKLLFHYYDKDFNNEADTPDNFQSRRPNTSFCFLDIRSPGLGDTAMYLCATSRDPGSIKYFGPGTRLTVL.

CDR3 DNA: TGTGCCAGCAGCTTAGAAGGACAGATCGGTTGGTATGGCTACACCTTC. It specifies CASSLEGQIGWYGYTF. The chain is built from TRBV7-9 and TRBJ1-2; perhaps TRBD1 as D (6 bases). Trimming pared 1 base from V and 5 bases from J, leaving 17 bases between. The length of the CDR3 is 16 residues. Germline assignment: CDR1 SEHNR and CDR2 FQNEAQ (reference sequence). Full variable domain (missing parts from reference TRBV7-9 and TRBJ1-2): DTGVSQNPRHKITKRGQNVTFRCDPISEHNRLYWYRQTLGQGPEFLTYFQNEAQLEKSRLLSDRFSAERPKGSFSTLEIQRTEQGDSAMYLCASSLEGQIGWYGYTFGSGTRLTVV.

The chain carries TRBV5-4 and TRBJ1-5, with a weak D call TRBD1 (5 bases). CDR3 length: 14 amino acids. Trimming left V 4 bases short and J 2 bases short, with 10 bases between. Germline assignment: CDR1 SGHNT and CDR2 YYREEE (reference sequence). This chain's CDR3 is CASSPGGGNQPQHF. DNA of the CDR3: TGTGCCAGCAGCCCCGGGGGGGGCAATCAGCCCCAGCATTTT.

To note about this clone: This specimen includes other DNA sequences encoding the same CDR3. The V and J genes are TRBV11-2 and TRBJ2-7, with D unresolved. CDR1 is SGHAT, CDR2 FQNNGV, per germline. The CDR3 is made up of 12 amino acids. Trimming cost V 1 base and J 4 bases, with 5 bases left between them. The CDR3 nucleotides are TGTGCCAGCAGCTTAGGTTCATACGAGCAGTACTTC. Translation: CASSLGSYEQYF.

The CDR3 reads CASSPGQGGYGYTF. Written as DNA, the CDR3 is TGCGCCAGCAGCCCCGGACAGGGAGGCTATGGCTACACCTTC. The chain couples TRBV5-1 to TRBJ1-2; 8 bases fit TRBD1. Germline trimming cut 4 bases from V and 4 bases from J; bases unmatched to any gene: 6. CDR3 size: 14 residues. CDR1 SGHRS and CDR2 YFSETQ come from the germline V gene.

The chain links TRBV5-4 to TRBJ1-2; D is uncertain. The germline V gene encodes CDR1 SGHNT and CDR2 YYREEE (reference sequence). Between the trimmed V and J ends, which lost 1 base and 2 bases, there was a span of 9 bases. This CDR3 spans 14 amino acids. CDR3 in amino acids: CASSLPGVNYGYTF. The CDR3 DNA reads TGTGCCAGCAGCTTGCCAGGCGTGAACTATGGCTACACCTTC.

The genes are TRBV25-1 and TRBJ2-5; the D gene is possibly TRBD2 (6 bases). The CDR3 spans 14 residues. V lost 3 bases and J lost 5, with 13 bases in between. In germline, CDR1 is MGHDK, CDR2 SYGVNS. The DNA of the CDR3 is TGTGCCAGCAGTGATCTCACGGGAGTTGAGACCCAGTACTTC. Amino acids: CASSDLTGVETQYF.

The chain employs TRBV5-6 and TRBJ1-5; D might be TRBD1 (5 bases). Trimming cost V 0 bases and J 4 bases, with 11 bases left between them. Germline CDR1 SGHDT, CDR2 YYEEEE. The CDR3 is 15 amino acids. The CDR3 bases are TGTGCCAGCAGCTTGGGGGGCGCAACAAATCAGCCCCAGCATTTT. Protein product: CASSLGGATNQPQHF.

The chain uses TRBV6-1 and TRBJ2-3; D is undetermined. This CDR3 comprises 12 residues. Trimming took off 3 bases at V and 6 bases at J, with 7 bases between the two ends. Germline CDR1 is MNHNS and CDR2 is SASEGT. CDR3 in amino acids: CASSDRWDTQYF. For the CDR3, the DNA is TGTGCCAGCAGTGACCGGTGGGATACGCAGTATTTT.

This clone has only one observation. The CDR3 bases are TGTGCCAGCAGTTTATCTGCAGGGCCCAATCAGCCCCAGCATTTT. Translation: CASSLSAGPNQPQHF. The gene calls are TRBV27 and TRBJ1-5; perhaps TRBD1 as D (5 bases). V lost 0 bases to trimming and J lost 3 bases, with 9 bases between them. The germline CDR1 and CDR2 sequences are MNHEY and SMNVEV (reference sequence). The CDR3 is 15 amino acids.

The sample holds one count of this clone. This chain uses TRBV6-1 with TRBJ2-1; 10 bases fit TRBD1. The CDR3 totals 15 residues. V shed 5 bases, J shed 2 bases, and the junction held 3 bases outside the gene matches. CDR1 and CDR2 from the germline V gene are MNHNS and SASEGT. In DNA, the CDR3 is TGTGCCAGCAGTATGACAGGGGGCGCCTACAATGAGCAGTTCTTC. Translated, it gives CASSMTGGAYNEQFF.

This clone was counted a few times. The chain employs TRBV5-8 and TRBJ2-7; 7 bases map to TRBD2. The V gene end was trimmed by 3 bases and the J gene end by 9 bases; junction bases not matched to a gene: 15. The germline CDR1 and CDR2 sequences are SGHTS and YDEGEE. The CDR3 is 15 amino acids. The DNA for the CDR3 is TGTGCCAGCAGCTCTACACATGGGCGGGGGAGGGTGCAGTACTTC. This gives the protein CASSSTHGRGRVQYF.

The gene calls are TRBV14 and TRBJ2-7; TRBD2 is a possible D gene (5 bases). The germline V and J ends were trimmed by 0 bases and 3 bases, with 15 bases remaining between them. Germline assignment: CDR1 SGHDN and CDR2 FVKESK. CDR3 length equals 16 residues. The CDR3 is CASSQDGRRFFYEQYF. The CDR3 region has the DNA TGTGCCAGCAGCCAAGATGGAAGGAGGTTTTTCTACGAGCAGTACTTC.

This clone turned up a few times. The V call is TRBV9, the J call TRBJ1-1; 9 nucleotides align to TRBD1. CDR3 length: 15 residues. With 4 bases clipped from V and 5 bases from J, the junction kept 9 bases outside the gene matches. CDR1 SGDLS and CDR2 YYNGEE come from the germline V gene. Written as DNA, the CDR3 is TGTGCCAGCAGCTTCTCGGGACAGGGATTTACTGAAGCTTTCTTT. Translating it yields CASSFSGQGFTEAFF.

The CDR3 reads CASRRRGGDSSYEQYF. The CDR3 DNA sequence: TGCGCCAGCAGGCGGCGGGGCGGGGACAGCTCCTACGAGCAGTACTTC. V is TRBV5-1 and J is TRBJ2-7, with a weak D call TRBD1 (7 bases). The CDR3 is made up of 16 amino acids. Germline assignment: CDR1 SGHRS and CDR2 YFSETQ. Trimming removed 5 bases from V and 0 bases from J, with 18 bases in between. The full variable domain, rest sourced from reference TRBV5-1 and TRBJ2-7, is KAGVTQTPRYLIKTRGQQVTLSCSPISGHRSVSWYQQTPGQGLQFLFEYFSETQRNKGNFPGRFSGRQFSNSRSEMNVSTLELGDSALYLCASRRRGGDSSYEQYFGPGTRLTVT.

V and J are TRBV9 and TRBJ1-2; D gene uncertain. Germline CDR1 SGDLS, CDR2 YYNGEE. CDR3 length: 11 amino acids. Trimming left V 4 bases short and J 8 bases short, with 9 bases between. CDR3 sequence: CASSSRRGYTF. CDR3 in DNA: TGTGCCAGCAGCTCCCGGAGGGGCTACACCTTC.